These 19 T cell receptor beta chains were sequenced from one sample in a study of T cells in Graves' hyperthyroidism and ophthalmopathy. RNA transcripts yielded amplified TCR beta CDR3 regions. RT-PCR in the first round (using the HTBI primer set) targeted the TCR CDR3. TCRdb ran MiXCR on the multiplex PCR reads and lists one entry per CDR3 protein. The sample contains about 53,000 distinct CDR3 sequences, 49% of which appear only once. The sequenced sample consisted of blood. The receptors shown here come from a woman younger than 45 with Graves' ophthalmopathy.

The chain carries TRBV24-1 and TRBJ1-1, with no clear D. This CDR3 comprises 16 residues. V was trimmed by 0 bases and J by 5 bases, leaving 15 bases between them. Germline CDR1 and CDR2: KGHDR and SFDVKD. The CDR3 bases are TGTGCCACCAGTGATTTGCAGCCAGTAAAACTTACTGAAGCTTTCTTT. Translation: CATSDLQPVKLTEAFF.

As concerns this clonotype: This likely comes from a read error, as the CDR3 has no conserved phenylalanine or tryptophan at its end. The V call is TRBV6-6, the J call TRBJ1-1; possible D gene TRBD1, 6 bases. Germline V gene data show CDR1 as MNHNY and CDR2 as SVGAGI (reference sequence). This CDR3 has 12 amino acids. The CDR3 nucleotides read TGTGCCATCAGTCAAGGGGGAACTGAAGCTTTCTTG. Amino acid sequence: CAISQGGTEAFL.

For this clonotype: This may arise from a read error, as a much more abundant clone is one base away. The chain links TRBV3-1 to TRBJ2-1; D is tentatively TRBD1 or TRBD2 (5 bases each). The CDR3 is 15 amino acids. Germline-derived CDR1 and CDR2 are LGHDT and YNNKEL (reference sequence). The germline V and J ends were trimmed by 3 bases and 7 bases, with 16 bases remaining between them. CDR3 nucleotide sequence: TGTGCCAGCAGCCAGACGGGACGAGCGACTAATGAGCAGTTCTTC. It yields the protein CASSQTGRATNEQFF.

The chain recombines TRBV5-1 with TRBJ1-5; tentative D call: TRBD1 (6 bases). CDR1 is SGHRS and CDR2 is YFSETQ in the germline V gene. The CDR3 has 16 amino acids. V lost 4 bases and J lost 0, with 14 bases in between. For the CDR3, the DNA is TGCGCCAGCAGCCCAGGGACACAGACTAGCAATCAGCCCCAGCATTTT. This sequence encodes CASSPGTQTSNQPQHF.

This clonotype has at least ten counts. This chain connects TRBV7-9 to TRBJ2-7; 9 nucleotides agree with TRBD2. The CDR3 runs to 14 residues. The V segment lost 5 bases and the J segment 0 bases; nucleotides outside the gene matches: 2. From germline, CDR1 is SEHNR and CDR2 FQNEAQ (reference sequence). DNA of the CDR3: TGTGCCAGCAGCGAGGGACTAGCCTCCTACGAGCAGTACTTC. It is translated as CASSEGLASYEQYF.

This chain links TRBV7-4 with TRBJ2-5, with TRBD2 matching over 13 bases. Trimming took 6 bases from V and 6 from J; bases not matched to a gene: 7. There are 15 residues in the CDR3. Germline V gene sequence: CDR1 SGHVT, CDR2 SQSDAQ. CDR3 loop: CASRRTSGREQTQYF. CDR3 DNA sequence: TGTGCCAGCAGACGGACTAGCGGGAGAGAGCAGACCCAGTACTTC. Variable domain in full (rest from reference TRBV7-4 and TRBJ2-5): GAGVSQSPRYKVAKRGRDVALRCDSISGHVTLYWYRQTLGQGSEVLTYSQSDAQRDKSGRPSGRFSAERPERSVSTLKIQRTEQGDSAVYLCASRRTSGREQTQYFGPGTRLLVL.

The chain uses TRBV20-1 and TRBJ1-5, with TRBD1 as a possible D gene (5 bases). In germline, CDR1 is DFQATT, CDR2 SNEGSKA (reference sequence). V lost 0 bases and J lost 14, with 17 bases in between. CDR3 length equals 13 residues. The CDR3 DNA reads as TGCAGTGCTAGAGATGGGCAGCAGGGCTACGAGCATTTT. Translated, it gives CSARDGQQGYEHF.

This clonotype was observed many times. The chain couples TRBV5-4 to TRBJ2-3; 10 nucleotides align to TRBD2. Trimming took 3 bases from V and 11 from J; bases not matched to a gene: 15. CDR1 is SGHNT, CDR2 YYREEE, per germline (reference sequence). This CDR3 is built from 16 residues. The CDR3 DNA reads as TGTGCCAGCAGCTCGATAGCGGGAGGAAGTCGGGTGGGGCAGTATTTT. Amino acid sequence: CASSSIAGGSRVGQYF.

The rearrangement joins TRBV20-1 to TRBJ2-1; D gene ambiguous. The ends were cut back, 6 bases at V and 7 bases at J, with 7 bases in the middle. The CDR3 contains 10 residues. Germline V gene sequence: CDR1 DFQATT, CDR2 SNEGSKA (reference sequence). The CDR3 here is CSALANEQFF. CDR3 bases: TGCAGTGCACTGGCGAATGAGCAGTTCTTC.

The gene calls are TRBV7-8 and TRBJ2-7; TRBD2 aligns across 10 bases. V was clipped by 6 bases and J by 6 bases; unmatched bases: 11. The germline CDR1 and CDR2 sequences are SGHVS and FQNEAQ. CDR3 length: 15 residues. The CDR3 DNA follows: TGTGCCAGCAGGCCGTTAGCGGGAGGCCGGGGCGAGCAGTACTTC. It translates to CASRPLAGGRGEQYF.

This clonotype occurred many times. The rearrangement links TRBV6-2 or TRBV6-3 to TRBJ2-2; unclear D gene. The CDR3 runs to 13 residues. Trimming shortened V by 5 bases and J by 4 bases, and 8 bases separated the two germline ends. Germline V gene lookup returns CDR1 MNHEY and CDR2 SVGEGT. CDR3 bases: TGTGCCAGCAGTCCAGACATCACCGGGGAGCTGTTTTTT. Translation gives CASSPDITGELFF.

This clonotype was seen ten or more times. V gene TRBV12-3 or TRBV12-4 combines with J gene TRBJ2-1; 9 bases map to TRBD1. The CDR3 contains 14 residues. J lost 3 bases, V lost 6 bases, and 3 bases had no gene match. CDR3 residues: CASSGTGNYNEQFF. In DNA form, the CDR3 reads TGTGCCAGCAGCGGGACAGGGAACTACAATGAGCAGTTCTTC.

This clonotype has a single count. Mismatch with germline at one junction end may stem from a read error. V and J are TRBV19 and TRBJ1-2, with 8 nucleotides matching TRBD1. Germline V gives CDR1 LNHDA, CDR2 SQIVND (reference sequence). The CDR3 has 14 residues. CDR3 DNA sequence: TGTGCCAGTAGTCGGGGCAGGGGGCTTTATGGCTACACTTTC. Its translation: CASSRGRGLYGYTF.

A word on this clonotype: A much larger clone sits a single nucleotide away, making a read error possible. The V gene is TRBV9, the J gene TRBJ2-7; TRBD1 matches at 8 bases. Unmatched junction bases numbered 12, after V lost 7 bases and J lost 6 bases. Germline V gene data show CDR1 as SGDLS and CDR2 as YYNGEE. This CDR3 has 14 amino acids. The CDR3 spells CASSPTEQGGEQYF. The CDR3 DNA reads TGTGCCAGCTCACCAACGGAACAGGGGGGCGAGCAGTACTTC.

The rearrangement uses TRBV10-2 and TRBJ2-1, with 7 positions matching TRBD1. Germline V gene sequence: CDR1 WSHSY, CDR2 SAAADI. CDR3 length: 15 residues. V lost 1 base to trimming and J lost 12 bases; unmatched junction nucleotides: 12. The CDR3: CASSEYRGVTDTQFF. DNA of the CDR3: TGCGCCAGCAGTGAGTACAGGGGCGTCACAGATACGCAGTTCTTC.

A note on this clonotype: Possible read error: a much larger clone is one base away. The CDR3 spells CVSSKTGSSYNEQFF. The CDR3 region has the DNA TGTGTCAGCAGCAAGACAGGGAGCTCCTACAATGAGCAGTTCTTC. The J gene is TRBJ2-1, the V gene TRBV27; 7 bases fit TRBD1. The V gene's germline CDR1 is MNHEY and CDR2 SMNVEV (reference sequence). This CDR3 region has 15 residues.

The chain uses TRBV5-4 and TRBJ2-5; 10 bases map to TRBD1. Germline V CDR1 and CDR2: SGHNT, YYREEE (reference sequence). CDR3 length: 15 residues. V lost 3 bases, J lost 4 bases, and 6 bases stayed unmatched. In nucleotides, the CDR3 is TGTGCCAGCAGCTGGACAGGGGGGGAGAGAGAGACCCAGTACTTC. Amino acids: CASSWTGGERETQYF.

This clonotype was recorded many times. The rearrangement joins TRBV6-1 to TRBJ2-1; 12 nucleotides agree with TRBD2. CDR1 is MNHNS, CDR2 SASEGT, per germline. The ends lost 7 bases at V and 0 bases at J; junction bases unmatched: 7. This CDR3 spans 17 amino acids. The CDR3 region has the DNA TGTGCCAGCACCAGGACTAGCGGGACTTACTCCTACAATGAGCAGTTCTTC. Amino acid sequence: CASTRTSGTYSYNEQFF.

This clonotype has a count of ten or more. The gene calls are TRBV20-1 and TRBJ2-5, with 9 nucleotides matching TRBD1. Germline V gene lookup returns CDR1 DFQATT and CDR2 SNEGSKA (reference sequence). V gave up 5 bases and J gave up 3 bases; unmatched junction bases: 13. The CDR3 consists of 16 residues. The CDR3 sequence is CSADDLDRGSEETQYF. Written as DNA, the CDR3 is TGCAGTGCTGACGATCTAGACAGGGGGTCTGAAGAGACCCAGTACTTC.